Presented here are 12 T cell receptor beta chains from one specimen sequenced in a study of cytomegalovirus exposure and HLA in healthy donors. The primer mix had 60 Vbeta and 13 Jbeta primers. Clones were read by immunoSEQ multiplex PCR, and TCRdb kept only the in-frame ones, dropping some. Here the sample spans approximately 220,000 clones, roughly 80% being singletons. The sequenced sample consisted of PBMCs. All receptors come from a girl aged 2 to 10 in good health and CMV-seronegative.

The chain's CDR3 is CASSLPFTGASGRPDEQFF. The CDR3, as DNA: TGTGCCAGCAGCTTGCCCTTCACGGGAGCTAGCGGGAGGCCGGATGAGCAGTTCTTC. The V call is TRBV5-6, the J call TRBJ2-1, with 11 bases identical to TRBD2. The V gene end was trimmed by 1 base and the J gene end by 8 bases; junction bases not matched to a gene: 17. The germline V gene encodes CDR1 SGHDT and CDR2 YYEEEE. The CDR3 runs to 19 residues.

The chain employs TRBV19 and TRBJ2-7, with D possibly TRBD2 on 6 matching bases. Deletions cut 7 bases from V and 3 bases from J, with 19 bases between. The CDR3 runs to 15 residues. The germline CDR1 and CDR2 sequences are LNHDA and SQIVND (reference sequence). The CDR3 DNA reads TGTGCCAGTACCCCCTCTACGGGAGCAAACTACGAGCAGTACTTC. Translation gives CASTPSTGANYEQYF.

The V gene is TRBV5-4, the J gene TRBJ2-1, with 11 bases matching TRBD2. V lost 5 bases, J lost 15 bases, and 16 bases stayed unmatched. The germline V gene encodes CDR1 SGHNT and CDR2 YYREEE (reference sequence). The CDR3 spans 15 residues. The CDR3 region is CASSLSRTSGSRPFF. The CDR3 nucleotides are TGTGCCAGCAGTCTCAGCCGGACTAGCGGGTCAAGGCCGTTCTTC.

This sequence joins TRBV7-6 and TRBJ1-2; 9 nucleotides match TRBD1. Germline values: CDR1 SGHVS, CDR2 FNYEAQ. The J segment lost 3 bases and the V segment lost 5 bases, leaving 10 bases of the junction unmatched. This CDR3 has 16 amino acids. The CDR3 loop reads CASSPRGQGLDYGYTF. DNA of the CDR3: TGTGCCAGCAGCCCTAGAGGACAGGGGCTGGACTATGGCTACACCTTC.

The chain carries TRBV27 and TRBJ2-5; D is uncertain. Germline-derived CDR1 and CDR2 are MNHEY and SMNVEV (reference sequence). CDR3 size: 12 residues. Trimming pared 7 bases from V and 2 bases from J, leaving 8 bases between. The DNA of the CDR3 is TGTGCCAGCATAGCACTACAAGAGACCCAGTACTTC. Translated: CASIALQETQYF.

This chain's CDR3 is CASSPGLAGGFYNEQFF. The CDR3 DNA follows: TGTGCCAGCAGCCCGGGACTAGCGGGGGGATTCTACAATGAGCAGTTCTTC. The chain joins TRBV9 to TRBJ2-1, with TRBD2 matching over 15 bases. Losses at the gene ends were 4 bases for V and 3 bases for J; bases not matched to a gene: 5. CDR1 and CDR2 (germline): SGDLS, YYNGEE. CDR3 length equals 17 residues.

This clone turned up a few times. This chain links TRBV19 with TRBJ1-2, with D perhaps TRBD1 (5 bases). The CDR3 totals 15 residues. Trimming took 4 bases from V and 6 from J, leaving 18 bases between them. Germline V CDR1 and CDR2: LNHDA, SQIVND (reference sequence). The CDR3 spells CASSNRNGPSDGYTF. The CDR3 nucleotides are TGTGCCAGTAGTAACAGGAACGGTCCTAGTGATGGCTACACCTTC.

This CDR3 is CASSAQPNQPQHF. CDR3 DNA: TGTGCCAGCAGCGCACAGCCGAATCAGCCCCAGCATTTT. V and J are TRBV7-9 and TRBJ1-5; no clear D gene. Germline values: CDR1 SEHNR, CDR2 FQNEAQ (reference sequence). The V end was cut by 5 bases, the J end by 4 bases, with 9 bases between. The length of the CDR3 is 13 residues.

The gene calls are TRBV15 and TRBJ1-6, with D perhaps TRBD1 (6 bases). The length of the CDR3 is 18 residues. Germline loops: CDR1 LNHNV, CDR2 YYDKDF (reference sequence). V lost 0 bases and J 9 bases, leaving 21 bases between the germline ends. The CDR3 reads CATSRDLRGPGDGSPLHF. Here the CDR3 DNA reads TGTGCCACCAGCAGAGATCTAAGAGGGCCAGGGGACGGTTCACCCCTCCACTTT.

The chain joins TRBV4-2 to TRBJ2-3, with D possibly TRBD2 on 5 matching bases. CDR3 length equals 17 residues. Germline V gene lookup returns CDR1 LGHNA and CDR2 YNFKEQ. Deletions cut 0 bases from V and 3 bases from J, with 16 bases between. Here the CDR3 DNA reads TGTGCCAGCAGCCAAGATCAGGTGGGAGCCGGAACAGATACGCAGTATTTT. It encodes CASSQDQVGAGTDTQYF.

V usage is TRBV19 and J usage is TRBJ1-3; 7 bases match TRBD1. The CDR3 is 16 amino acids. Germline V lookup: CDR1 LNHDA, CDR2 SQIVND (reference sequence). The V gene end was trimmed by 3 bases and the J gene end by 0 bases; junction bases not matched to a gene: 5. The CDR3 sequence: CASSIRQGASGNTIYF. The DNA of the CDR3 is TGTGCCAGTAGTATCCGACAGGGAGCCTCTGGAAACACCATATATTTT.

This clone was counted between two and nine times. J is TRBJ1-5 and V is TRBV10-3; perhaps TRBD1 as D (5 bases). There are 15 residues in the CDR3. The V end lost 2 bases, the J end lost 1 base, and 9 bases lay between the germline ends. Germline CDR1 is ENHRY and CDR2 is SYGVKD. The CDR3 DNA reads as TGTGCCATCAGTGAGGGGGGGGGAAGCAATCAGCCCCAGCATTTT. Translation: CAISEGGGSNQPQHF.